Following are 5 T cell receptor beta chains from one sample sequenced in a study of response to subunit inactivated influenza vaccine. TCRdb redid the calling of the RT-PCR reads with MiXCR, one entry per CDR3 protein. The table lists 530,000 or so distinct CDR3 sequences, 14% of them singletons. Sequencing used PBMCs from blood, obtained roughly 13 days after vaccination. The receptors were sampled from a man between 45 and 60 years old who received an inactivated influenza vaccine.

This clonotype was seen many times. This chain connects TRBV20-1 to TRBJ2-3; 7 bases are a match to TRBD1. This CDR3 has 14 amino acids. The ends lost 4 bases at V and 0 bases at J; junction bases unmatched: 4. Germline CDR1 reads DFQATT; CDR2 reads SNEGSKA (reference sequence). CDR3 sequence (DNA): TGCAGTGCTAAGGGGACAGTTAGCACAGATACGCAGTATTTT. It yields the protein CSAKGTVSTDTQYF.

The chain has TRBV6-1 and TRBJ1-2; no definite D call. Germline lookup yields CDR1 MNHNS and CDR2 SASEGT. V gave up 6 bases and J gave up 5 bases, with 19 bases separating them. This CDR3 has 15 residues. As DNA, the CDR3 is TGTGCCAGCAGGCCCCTCACCTTAAAGATTTATGGCTACACCTTC. It specifies CASRPLTLKIYGYTF.

The table lists this clonotype with a few counts. The rearrangement uses TRBV7-3 and TRBJ2-1; 7 positions agree with TRBD1. CDR3 length equals 13 residues. Per the germline V gene, CDR1 is SGHTA and CDR2 is FQGTGA. With V trimmed by 4 bases and J by 6 bases, 3 bases remained unmatched. The CDR3 DNA reads as TGTGCCAGCAGCTCGACAGGGCCCAATGAGCAGTTCTTC. Translated: CASSSTGPNEQFF.

The rearrangement links TRBV12-3 or TRBV12-4 to TRBJ2-5, with a weak D call TRBD2 (5 bases). This CDR3 has 12 amino acids. The V and J ends lost 3 bases and 9 bases respectively, with 11 bases between them. CDR3 amino acids: CASSFSAGAQYF. The CDR3 coding sequence is TGTGCCAGCAGTTTTAGCGCTGGGGCCCAGTACTTC.

The table lists this clonotype with a few counts. The V gene is TRBV20-1, the J gene TRBJ1-5; 7 bases agree with TRBD1. CDR3 size: 16 residues. V trimming: 5 bases; J trimming: 0 bases; junction bases outside the gene matches: 10. Per germline, CDR1 DFQATT and CDR2 SNEGSKA (reference sequence). The CDR3 coding sequence is TGCAGTGCTCCGACAGGGCGGATAGGTAGCAATCAGCCCCAGCATTTT. Translating gives CSAPTGRIGSNQPQHF.